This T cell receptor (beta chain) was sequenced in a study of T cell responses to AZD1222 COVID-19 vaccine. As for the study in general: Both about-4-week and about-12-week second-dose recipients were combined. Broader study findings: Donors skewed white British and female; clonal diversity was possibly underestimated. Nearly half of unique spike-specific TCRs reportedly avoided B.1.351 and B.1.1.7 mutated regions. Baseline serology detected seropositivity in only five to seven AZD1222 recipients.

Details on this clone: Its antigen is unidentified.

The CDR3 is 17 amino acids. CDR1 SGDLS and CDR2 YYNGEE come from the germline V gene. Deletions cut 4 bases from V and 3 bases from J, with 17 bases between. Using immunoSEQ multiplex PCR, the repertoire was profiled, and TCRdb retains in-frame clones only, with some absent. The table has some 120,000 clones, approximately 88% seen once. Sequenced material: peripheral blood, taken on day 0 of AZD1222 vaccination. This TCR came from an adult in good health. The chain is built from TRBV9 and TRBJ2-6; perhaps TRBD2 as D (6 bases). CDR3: CASSPSGLLGGANVLTF. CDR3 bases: TGTGCCAGCAGCCCGTCGGGACTCCTCGGTGGGGCCAACGTCCTGACTTTC.